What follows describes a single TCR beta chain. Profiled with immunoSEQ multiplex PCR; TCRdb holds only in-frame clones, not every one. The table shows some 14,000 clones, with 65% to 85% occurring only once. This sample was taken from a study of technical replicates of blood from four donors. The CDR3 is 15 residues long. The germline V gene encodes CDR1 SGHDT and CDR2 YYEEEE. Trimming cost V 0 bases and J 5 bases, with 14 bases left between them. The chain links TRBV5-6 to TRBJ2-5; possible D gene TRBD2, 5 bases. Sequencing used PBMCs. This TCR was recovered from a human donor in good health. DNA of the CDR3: TGTGCCAGCAGCTTGGCGCCTACCCCGGGGGAGACCCAGTACTTC. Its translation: CASSLAPTPGETQYF.